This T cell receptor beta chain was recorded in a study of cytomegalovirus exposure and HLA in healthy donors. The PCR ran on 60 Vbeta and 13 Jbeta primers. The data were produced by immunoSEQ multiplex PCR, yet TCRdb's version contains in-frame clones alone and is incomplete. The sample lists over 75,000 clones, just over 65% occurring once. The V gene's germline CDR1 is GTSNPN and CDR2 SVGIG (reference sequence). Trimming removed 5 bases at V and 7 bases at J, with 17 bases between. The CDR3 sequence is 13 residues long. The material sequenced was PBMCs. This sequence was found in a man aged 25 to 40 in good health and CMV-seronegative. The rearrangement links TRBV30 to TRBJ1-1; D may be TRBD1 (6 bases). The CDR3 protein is CAWGAVRGSEAFF. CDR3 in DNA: TGTGCCTGGGGGGCGGTGAGGGGGAGTGAAGCTTTCTTT.